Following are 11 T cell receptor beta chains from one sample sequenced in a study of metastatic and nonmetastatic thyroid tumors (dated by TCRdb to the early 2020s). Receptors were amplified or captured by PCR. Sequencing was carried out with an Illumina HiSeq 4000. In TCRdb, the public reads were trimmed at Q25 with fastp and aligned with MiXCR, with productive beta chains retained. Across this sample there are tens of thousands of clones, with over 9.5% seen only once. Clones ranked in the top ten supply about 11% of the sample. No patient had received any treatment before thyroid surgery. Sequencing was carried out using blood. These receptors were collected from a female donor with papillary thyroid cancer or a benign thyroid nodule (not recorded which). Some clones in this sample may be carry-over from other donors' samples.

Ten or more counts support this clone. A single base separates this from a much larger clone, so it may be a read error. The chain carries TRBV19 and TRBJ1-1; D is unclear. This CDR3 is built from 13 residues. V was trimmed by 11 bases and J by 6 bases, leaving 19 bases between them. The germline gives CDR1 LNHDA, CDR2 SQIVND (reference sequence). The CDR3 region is CAGSRQALAEAFF. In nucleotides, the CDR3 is TGTGCCGGCAGCCGGCAGGCGCTTGCTGAAGCTTTCTTT. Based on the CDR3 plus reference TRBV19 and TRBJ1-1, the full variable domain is DGGITQSPKYLFRKEGQNVTLSCEQNLNHDAMYWYRQDPGQGLRLIYYSQIVNDFQKGDIAEGYSVSREKKESFPLTVTSAQKNPTAFYLCAGSRQALAEAFFGQGTRLTVV.

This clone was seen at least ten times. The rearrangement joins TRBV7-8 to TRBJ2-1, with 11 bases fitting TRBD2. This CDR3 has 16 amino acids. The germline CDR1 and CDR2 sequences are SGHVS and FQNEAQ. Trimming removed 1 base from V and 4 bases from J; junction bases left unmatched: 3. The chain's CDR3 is CASSLEGLAGYNEQFF. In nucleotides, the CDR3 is TGTGCCAGCAGCTTAGAAGGACTAGCGGGTTACAATGAGCAGTTCTTC. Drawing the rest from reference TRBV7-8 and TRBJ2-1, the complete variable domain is GAGVSQSPRYKVAKRGQDVALRCDPISGHVSLFWYQQALGQGPEFLTYFQNEAQLDKSGLPSDRFFAERPEGSVSTLKIQRTQQEDSAVYLCASSLEGLAGYNEQFFGPGTRLTVL.

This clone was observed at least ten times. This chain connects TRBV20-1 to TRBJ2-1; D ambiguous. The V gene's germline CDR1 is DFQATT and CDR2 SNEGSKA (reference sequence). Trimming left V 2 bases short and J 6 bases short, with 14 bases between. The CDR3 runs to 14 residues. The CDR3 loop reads CSARRSPPPNEQFF. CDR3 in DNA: TGCAGTGCTAGACGGAGTCCCCCGCCCAATGAGCAGTTCTTC.

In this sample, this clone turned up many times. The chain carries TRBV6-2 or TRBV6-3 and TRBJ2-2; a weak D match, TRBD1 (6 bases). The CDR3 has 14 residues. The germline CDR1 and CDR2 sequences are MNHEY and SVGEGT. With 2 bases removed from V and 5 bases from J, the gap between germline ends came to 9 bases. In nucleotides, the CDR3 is TGTGCCAGCAGTTACAGGGGGTGGACCGGGGAGCTGTTTTTT. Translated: CASSYRGWTGELFF.

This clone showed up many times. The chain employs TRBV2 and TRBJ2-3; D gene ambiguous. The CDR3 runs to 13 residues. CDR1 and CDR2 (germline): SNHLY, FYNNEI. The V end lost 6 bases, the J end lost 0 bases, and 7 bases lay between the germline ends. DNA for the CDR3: TGTGCCAGCAGGCAAGACAGCACAGATACGCAGTATTTT. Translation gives CASRQDSTDTQYF.

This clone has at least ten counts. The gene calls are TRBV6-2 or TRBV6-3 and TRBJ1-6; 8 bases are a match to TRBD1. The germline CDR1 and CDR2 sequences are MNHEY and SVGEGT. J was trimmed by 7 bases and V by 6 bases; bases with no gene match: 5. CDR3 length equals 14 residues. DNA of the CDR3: TGTGCCAGCAGGGACGGACAGGGAAATTCACCCCTCCACTTT. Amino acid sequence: CASRDGQGNSPLHF.

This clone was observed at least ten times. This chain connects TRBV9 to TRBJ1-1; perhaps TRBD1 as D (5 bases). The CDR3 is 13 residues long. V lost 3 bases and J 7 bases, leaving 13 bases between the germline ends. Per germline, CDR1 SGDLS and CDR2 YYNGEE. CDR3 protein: CASSAGGGIEAFF. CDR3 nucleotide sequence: TGTGCCAGCAGCGCTGGGGGGGGTATTGAAGCTTTCTTT.

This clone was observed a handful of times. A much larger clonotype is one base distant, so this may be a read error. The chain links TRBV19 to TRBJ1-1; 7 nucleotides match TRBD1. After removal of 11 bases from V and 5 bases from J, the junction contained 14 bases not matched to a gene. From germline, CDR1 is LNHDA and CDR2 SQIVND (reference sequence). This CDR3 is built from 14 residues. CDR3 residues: CAAGQTGYVTEAFF. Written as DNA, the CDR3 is TGTGCCGCAGGGCAGACAGGGTATGTGACTGAAGCTTTCTTT.

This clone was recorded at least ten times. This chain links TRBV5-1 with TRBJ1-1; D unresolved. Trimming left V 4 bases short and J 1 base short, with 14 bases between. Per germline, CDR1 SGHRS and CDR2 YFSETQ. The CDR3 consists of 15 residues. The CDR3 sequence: CASSRSVGSNTEAFF. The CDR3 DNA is TGCGCCAGCAGCCGTTCGGTGGGCTCGAACACTGAAGCTTTCTTT.

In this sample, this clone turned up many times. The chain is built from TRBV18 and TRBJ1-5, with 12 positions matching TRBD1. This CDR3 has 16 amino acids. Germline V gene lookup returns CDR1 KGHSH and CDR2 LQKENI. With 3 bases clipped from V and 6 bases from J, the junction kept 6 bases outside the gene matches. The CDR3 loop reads CASSPGTGGSFQPQHF. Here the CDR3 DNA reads TGTGCCAGCTCACCTGGGACAGGGGGCAGTTTTCAGCCCCAGCATTTT.

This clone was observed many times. The CDR3 region is CASSLAGQGGAFF. Here the CDR3 DNA reads TGTGCCAGCAGCTTAGCTGGACAGGGGGGAGCTTTCTTT. The chain links TRBV11-2 to TRBJ1-1, with TRBD1 matching 10 bases. Trimming took 1 base from V and 10 from J; bases not matched to a gene: 3. This CDR3 has 13 amino acids. CDR1 SGHAT and CDR2 FQNNGV come from the germline V gene.